These 13 T cell receptor beta chains originate from one sample sequenced in a study of cytomegalovirus exposure and HLA in healthy donors. TCRdb's copy holds only in-frame clones and misses some; the assay was immunoSEQ multiplex PCR. The repertoire consists of 100,000 to 150,000 clones, with 89% occurring once and the leading ten covering roughly 2%. Sequenced input: PBMCs. The origin of the receptors is a woman aged 18 to 35 in good health and CMV-seronegative.

The chain recombines TRBV4-1 with TRBJ1-3; D gene ambiguous. Between the trimmed V and J ends, which lost 6 bases and 6 bases, there was a span of 15 bases. Germline V lookup: CDR1 MGHRA, CDR2 YSYEKL. This CDR3 region has 14 residues. The CDR3 DNA sequence: TGCGCCAGCAGGCGCCCCGGGAGGGAAAACACCATATATTTT. This sequence encodes CASRRPGRENTIYF.

In DNA, the CDR3 is TGTGCCAGCAGCTTCCGGGACAGGGGGTGGTATACGCAGTATTTT. Its translation: CASSFRDRGWYTQYF. The V gene is TRBV5-4, the J gene TRBJ2-3; 11 bases are shared with TRBD1. The J segment lost 7 bases and the V segment lost 2 bases, leaving 6 bases of the junction unmatched. The germline gives CDR1 SGHNT, CDR2 YYREEE (reference sequence). The CDR3 has 15 residues.

For the CDR3, the DNA is TGTGCCAGTAGTATTGGCTTGGGCCCCGATGGCTACACCTTC. Translation: CASSIGLGPDGYTF. This chain uses TRBV19 with TRBJ1-2, with unresolved D. Germline CDR1 is LNHDA and CDR2 is SQIVND (reference sequence). The CDR3 has 14 amino acids. With 3 bases removed from V and 6 bases from J, the gap between germline ends came to 14 bases. The whole variable domain, filled in from reference TRBV19 and TRBJ1-2, reads DGGITQSPKYLFRKEGQNVTLSCEQNLNHDAMYWYRQDPGQGLRLIYYSQIVNDFQKGDIAEGYSVSREKKESFPLTVTSAQKNPTAFYLCASSIGLGPDGYTFGSGTRLTVV.

This sequence joins TRBV5-6 and TRBJ2-2, with TRBD2 matching over 10 bases. CDR1 is SGHDT, CDR2 YYEEEE, per germline. The CDR3 totals 16 residues. V trimming: 4 bases; J trimming: 3 bases; junction bases outside the gene matches: 6. For the CDR3, the DNA is TGTGCCAGCAGCACACGACTAGCGGGCTACACCGGGGAGCTGTTTTTT. Protein sequence: CASSTRLAGYTGELFF.

The chain employs TRBV19 and TRBJ2-3, with TRBD1 matching 8 bases. V trimming: 6 bases; J trimming: 2 bases; junction bases outside the gene matches: 4. The CDR3 totals 14 residues. CDR1 LNHDA and CDR2 SQIVND come from the germline V gene (reference sequence). This CDR3 is CASSQDRATDTQYF. For the CDR3, the DNA is TGTGCCAGTAGCCAGGACAGGGCCACAGATACGCAGTATTTT. Complete variable domain (other parts from reference TRBV19 and TRBJ2-3): DGGITQSPKYLFRKEGQNVTLSCEQNLNHDAMYWYRQDPGQGLRLIYYSQIVNDFQKGDIAEGYSVSREKKESFPLTVTSAQKNPTAFYLCASSQDRATDTQYFGPGTRLTVL.

The chain carries TRBV27 and TRBJ2-3; 9 bases map to TRBD1. Germline CDR1 and CDR2: MNHEY and SMNVEV (reference sequence). Germline trimming cut 3 bases from V and 4 bases from J; bases unmatched to any gene: 5. The CDR3 consists of 15 residues. CDR3: CASSLGTGLPDTQYF. The CDR3 region has the DNA TGTGCCAGCAGTTTGGGGACAGGGCTGCCAGATACGCAGTATTTT.

This clone has only a few counts. This chain uses TRBV11-2 with TRBJ2-7; D is unclear. V lost 8 bases, J lost 4 bases, and 9 bases lay in between. The CDR3 spans 11 residues. The V gene's germline CDR1 is SGHAT and CDR2 FQNNGV. CDR3 in amino acids: CASGNRYEQYF. The CDR3 DNA reads TGTGCCAGCGGAAACAGATACGAGCAGTACTTC.

The chain uses TRBV11-2 and TRBJ1-2; 8 nucleotides align to TRBD1. Germline CDR1 reads SGHAT; CDR2 reads FQNNGV. CDR3 length equals 18 residues. The J segment lost 2 bases and the V segment lost 4 bases, leaving 15 bases of the junction unmatched. The CDR3 coding sequence is TGTGCCAGCAGCTCACATCCCGGGACAGGAAGCATAAACTATGGCTACACCTTC. Protein product: CASSSHPGTGSINYGYTF.

The rearrangement uses TRBV29-1 and TRBJ2-3; D may be TRBD1 (6 bases). The V end was cut by 4 bases, the J end by 1 base, with 12 bases between. Germline V CDR1 and CDR2: SQVTM, ANQGSEA. The CDR3 contains 14 residues. Here the CDR3 reads CSVAIGGRTDTQYF. The DNA of the CDR3 is TGCAGCGTTGCGATTGGGGGCCGCACAGATACGCAGTATTTT.

This clone has just a few counts. This chain uses TRBV12-5 with TRBJ1-1; D possibly corresponds to TRBD1 (6 bases). Trimming left V 1 base short and J 5 bases short, with 8 bases between. This CDR3 spans 13 amino acids. Looked up from germline, CDR1 is LGHNT and CDR2 is FRNRAP. This chain's CDR3 is CASGLDRDTEAFF. As DNA, the CDR3 is TGTGCTAGTGGTTTGGACAGGGATACTGAAGCTTTCTTT.

V gene TRBV19 combines with J gene TRBJ2-2, with 9 bases aligning to TRBD2. This CDR3 has 16 residues. V gave up 7 bases and J gave up 4 bases; unmatched junction bases: 10. Germline CDR1 reads LNHDA; CDR2 reads SQIVND (reference sequence). CDR3 region: CASTPGPAGGTGELFF. Here the CDR3 DNA reads TGTGCCAGTACCCCAGGACCAGCGGGAGGCACCGGGGAGCTGTTTTTT.

This clone has a single count. The chain joins TRBV7-9 to TRBJ2-2; 7 positions match TRBD2. From germline, CDR1 is SEHNR and CDR2 FQNEAQ (reference sequence). The CDR3 consists of 13 residues. The junction had 1 base not matched to a gene; V was cut back by 5 bases and J by 4 bases. CDR3 sequence reads: CASSPGGTGELFF. CDR3 DNA: TGTGCCAGCAGCCCGGGGGGCACCGGGGAGCTGTTTTTT.

CDR3 in DNA: TGTGCCAGCAGTTTAAGGGGTGGGCAGTTGTCCTACGAGCAGTACTTC. It is translated as CASSLRGGQLSYEQYF. The V and J genes are TRBV27 and TRBJ2-7; D may be TRBD1 (5 bases). Looked up from germline, CDR1 is MNHEY and CDR2 is SMNVEV (reference sequence). Trimming left V 2 bases short and J 1 base short, with 15 bases between. The CDR3 is 16 residues long.